Listed below are T cell receptor beta chains from one sample, sequenced in a study of preoperative IRX-2 immunotherapy in early breast cancer. Some clones are missing from TCRdb's copy, which holds only in-frame ones; the method was immunoSEQ multiplex PCR. Of 43,000 or so clones in the sample, roughly 94% are singletons; the top ten hold more than 1.5%. The specimen comprised tumor tissue, sampled after IRX-2 immunotherapy. These receptors were taken from a human donor with breast cancer. The CDR3 runs from the conserved cysteine through the conserved F or W. D genes are given only for firm matches. Only part of the rows carry a size: once, few, many, or a class if the clone is expanded.

CDR3aa: CASTGEKLFF
CDR3nt: TGTGCCAGTACCGGAGAAAAACTGTTTTTT
j_gene: TRBJ1-4
d_gene: -
abundance: once
v_gene: TRBV6-1

CDR3aa: CASSTRDRGNGYTF
CDR3nt: TGTGCCAGCAGCACTAGGGACAGGGGAAACGGCTACACCTTC
j_gene: TRBJ1-2
d_gene: TRBD1
abundance: -
v_gene: TRBV7-2

CDR3aa: CAISGGSQETQYF
CDR3nt: TGTGCCATCAGCGGGGGGAGTCAAGAGACCCAGTACTTC
j_gene: TRBJ2-5
d_gene: TRBD2
abundance: once
v_gene: TRBV10-3

CDR3aa: CAWTSGFLSTDTQYF
CDR3nt: TGTGCCTGGACTAGCGGGTTCCTTAGCACAGATACGCAGTATTTT
j_gene: TRBJ2-3
d_gene: TRBD2
abundance: -
v_gene: TRBV30

CDR3aa: CASSSPRGGISYNEQFF
CDR3nt: TGTGCCAGCAGCTCCCCTCGGGGAGGGATCTCCTACAATGAGCAGTTCTTC
j_gene: TRBJ2-1
d_gene: TRBD2
abundance: -
v_gene: TRBV7-2

CDR3aa: CASSPQGAGYTF
CDR3nt: TGTGCCAGCTCACCACAGGGGGCTGGCTACACCTTC
j_gene: TRBJ1-2
d_gene: TRBD1
abundance: -
v_gene: TRBV18

CDR3aa: CASSEAVFNYGYTF
CDR3nt: TGTGCCAGCAGTGAAGCAGTGTTTAACTATGGCTACACCTTC
j_gene: TRBJ1-2
d_gene: -
abundance: -
v_gene: TRBV6-1

CDR3aa: CASSFLCF
CDR3nt: TGTGCCAGCAGTTTTCTTTGCTTC
j_gene: TRBJ1-2
d_gene: -
abundance: -
v_gene: TRBV27

CDR3aa: CASSPLGRASGRLLSSSGTQYF
CDR3nt: TGTGCCAGCAGTCCTTTGGGGCGGGCTAGCGGGAGATTGCTGAGCTCCTCGGGGACCCAGTACTTC
j_gene: TRBJ2-5
d_gene: TRBD2
abundance: -
v_gene: TRBV28

CDR3aa: CASSPGATQPQHF
CDR3nt: TGTGCCAGCTCACCCGGGGCAACTCAGCCCCAGCATTTT
j_gene: TRBJ1-5
d_gene: -
abundance: -
v_gene: TRBV18

CDR3aa: CASSVAGAGAGELFF
CDR3nt: TGTGCCAGCAGCGTAGCGGGGGCCGGCGCCGGGGAGCTGTTTTTT
j_gene: TRBJ2-2
d_gene: -
abundance: -
v_gene: TRBV9

CDR3aa: CASSINTGELFF
CDR3nt: TGTGCCAGCAGCATAAACACCGGGGAGCTGTTTTTT
j_gene: TRBJ2-2
d_gene: -
abundance: -
v_gene: TRBV5-4

CDR3aa: CAWSAAGNSPLHF
CDR3nt: TGTGCCTGGAGTGCCGCCGGGAATTCACCCCTCCACTTT
j_gene: TRBJ1-6
d_gene: -
abundance: -
v_gene: TRBV30

CDR3aa: CASSPRDWNQPQHF
CDR3nt: TGTGCCAGTAGTCCCCGGGACTGGAATCAGCCCCAGCATTTT
j_gene: TRBJ1-5
d_gene: -
abundance: -
v_gene: TRBV19

CDR3aa: CASSINSGSLEETQYF
CDR3nt: TGTGCCAGCAGCATCAATAGCGGGAGCCTCGAGGAGACCCAGTACTTC
j_gene: TRBJ2-5
d_gene: TRBD2
abundance: -
v_gene: TRBV28

CDR3aa: CASSGLRSYEQYF
CDR3nt: TGTGCCAGCAGTGGACTACGCAGCTACGAGCAGTACTTC
j_gene: TRBJ2-7
d_gene: -
abundance: -
v_gene: TRBV5-6

CDR3aa: CASSKQGRETQYF
CDR3nt: TGTGCCAGCAGCAAACAGGGGCGGGAGACCCAGTACTTC
j_gene: TRBJ2-5
d_gene: TRBD1
abundance: -
v_gene: TRBV7-9

CDR3aa: CASSPLAGSTDTQYF
CDR3nt: TGTGCCAGCTCACCCCTAGCGGGGAGCACAGATACGCAGTATTTT
j_gene: TRBJ2-3
d_gene: TRBD2
abundance: -
v_gene: TRBV18

CDR3aa: CASSAFGGDQPQHF
CDR3nt: TGTGCCAGCAGTGCCTTTGGGGGGGACCAGCCCCAGCATTTT
j_gene: TRBJ1-5
d_gene: -
abundance: once
v_gene: TRBV6-5

CDR3aa: CASTRWGRVAFF
CDR3nt: TGTGCCAGCACCCGGTGGGGAAGGGTAGCTTTCTTT
j_gene: TRBJ1-1
d_gene: -
abundance: -
v_gene: TRBV9

CDR3aa: CASSLALAGASQTEAFF
CDR3nt: TGCGCCAGCAGCTTGGCCTTGGCAGGGGCTTCTCAGACTGAAGCTTTCTTT
j_gene: TRBJ1-1
d_gene: -
abundance: once
v_gene: TRBV5-1

CDR3aa: CSANGNEQFF
CDR3nt: TGCAGTGCTAATGGGAATGAGCAGTTCTTC
j_gene: TRBJ2-1
d_gene: -
abundance: -
v_gene: TRBV20-1

CDR3aa: CASSPPNGRRETQYF
CDR3nt: TGCGCCAGCAGCCCGCCAAACGGGCGGCGAGAGACCCAGTACTTC
j_gene: TRBJ2-5
d_gene: -
abundance: -
v_gene: TRBV5-1

CDR3aa: CASSTKDRATNEKLFF
CDR3nt: TGTGCCAGCAGCACAAAGGACAGGGCGACTAATGAAAAACTGTTTTTT
j_gene: TRBJ1-4
d_gene: TRBD1
abundance: -
v_gene: TRBV7-2

CDR3aa: CASSYSQGARSPLHF
CDR3nt: TGTGCCAGCAGTTACTCGCAGGGGGCTAGATCACCCCTCCACTTT
j_gene: TRBJ1-6
d_gene: TRBD1
abundance: -
v_gene: TRBV6-5

CDR3aa: CASSPGLAGNEQFF
CDR3nt: TGTGCCAGCAGCCCGGGACTAGCGGGCAATGAGCAGTTCTTC
j_gene: TRBJ2-1
d_gene: TRBD2
abundance: -
v_gene: TRBV7-7

CDR3aa: CSSTGGSQAFF
CDR3nt: TGCAGTTCCACAGGGGGCTCTCAAGCTTTCTTT
j_gene: TRBJ1-1
d_gene: TRBD1
abundance: -
v_gene: TRBV20-1

CDR3aa: CASSYRESGANVLTF
CDR3nt: TGTGCCAGCAGTTATCGAGAATCTGGGGCCAACGTCCTGACTTTC
j_gene: TRBJ2-6
d_gene: -
abundance: -
v_gene: TRBV6-5

CDR3aa: CASRGTSGVQETQYF
CDR3nt: TGTGCCAGCAGGGGGACTAGCGGGGTCCAAGAGACCCAGTACTTC
j_gene: TRBJ2-5
d_gene: TRBD2
abundance: -
v_gene: TRBV28

CDR3aa: CASALGQHGGELFF
CDR3nt: TGTGCCAGCGCGCTTGGCCAACACGGCGGGGAGCTGTTTTTT
j_gene: TRBJ2-2
d_gene: -
abundance: -
v_gene: TRBV21-1

CDR3aa: CASTLDGGVSPSTDTQYF
CDR3nt: TGTGCCAGCACCCTAGATGGGGGGGTCAGCCCTAGCACAGATACGCAGTATTTT
j_gene: TRBJ2-3
d_gene: TRBD2
abundance: -
v_gene: TRBV27

CDR3aa: CASSLSGTINEQFF
CDR3nt: TGTGCCAGCAGTTTATCCGGGACAATCAATGAGCAGTTCTTC
j_gene: TRBJ2-1
d_gene: -
abundance: -
v_gene: TRBV27

CDR3aa: CASSSTSGFRVNTDTQYF
CDR3nt: TGCGCCAGCAGCTCGACCTCGGGTTTCAGGGTAAACACAGATACGCAGTATTTT
j_gene: TRBJ2-3
d_gene: -
abundance: -
v_gene: TRBV5-1

CDR3aa: CASSESGHLSYEQYF
CDR3nt: TGTGCCAGCAGTGAAAGTGGACATCTCTCCTACGAGCAGTACTTC
j_gene: TRBJ2-7
d_gene: -
abundance: -
v_gene: TRBV2

CDR3aa: CAWRGTSGSLMETQYF
CDR3nt: TGTGCCTGGAGGGGGACTAGCGGGAGTCTTATGGAGACCCAGTACTTC
j_gene: TRBJ2-5
d_gene: TRBD2
abundance: -
v_gene: TRBV30

CDR3aa: CASSQTHTGELFF
CDR3nt: TGTGCCAGCAGCCAAACCCACACCGGGGAGCTGTTTTTT
j_gene: TRBJ2-2
d_gene: -
abundance: -
v_gene: TRBV14

CDR3aa: CASSLLRLAEHRTGELFF
CDR3nt: TGTGCCAGCAGCCTCCTTCGGCTAGCGGAACATAGGACCGGGGAGCTGTTTTTT
j_gene: TRBJ2-2
d_gene: TRBD2
abundance: -
v_gene: TRBV27

CDR3aa: CASSPNIGTYEQYF
CDR3nt: TGTGCCAGCTCCCCCAATATAGGGACCTACGAGCAGTACTTC
j_gene: TRBJ2-7
d_gene: -
abundance: once
v_gene: TRBV9

CDR3aa: CASSSVTGGDGKLFF
CDR3nt: TGTGCCAGCAGCTCGGTCACAGGGGGGGACGGAAAACTGTTTTTT
j_gene: TRBJ1-4
d_gene: TRBD1
abundance: -
v_gene: TRBV7-9

CDR3aa: CASSPGTSGPYNEQFF
CDR3nt: TGTGCCAGCAGCCCCGGGACTAGCGGACCCTACAATGAGCAGTTCTTC
j_gene: TRBJ2-1
d_gene: TRBD2
abundance: -
v_gene: TRBV11-3

CDR3aa: CASSGGQYEKLFF
CDR3nt: TGTGCCAGCTCCGGCGGACAGTATGAAAAACTGTTTTTT
j_gene: TRBJ1-4
d_gene: -
abundance: -
v_gene: TRBV18

CDR3aa: CASSPGQGIDGYTF
CDR3nt: TGTGCCAGCAGCCCGGGGCAGGGGATAGATGGCTACACCTTC
j_gene: TRBJ1-2
d_gene: -
abundance: -
v_gene: TRBV7-6